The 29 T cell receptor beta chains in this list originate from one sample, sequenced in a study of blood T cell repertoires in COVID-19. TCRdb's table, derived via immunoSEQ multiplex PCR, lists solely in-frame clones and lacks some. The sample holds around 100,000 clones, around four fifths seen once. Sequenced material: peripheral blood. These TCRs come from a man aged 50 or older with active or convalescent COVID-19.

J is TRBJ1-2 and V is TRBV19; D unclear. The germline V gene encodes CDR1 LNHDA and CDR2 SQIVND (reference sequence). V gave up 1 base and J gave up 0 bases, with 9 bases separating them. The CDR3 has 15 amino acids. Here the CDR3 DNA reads TGTGCCAGTAGTATAGCCGGGAGTTCTAACTATGGCTACACCTTC. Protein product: CASSIAGSSNYGYTF.

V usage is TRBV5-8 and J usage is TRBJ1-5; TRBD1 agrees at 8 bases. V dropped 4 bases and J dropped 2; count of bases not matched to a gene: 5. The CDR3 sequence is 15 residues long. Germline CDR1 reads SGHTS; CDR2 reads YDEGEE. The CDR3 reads CASSPRQGRNQPQHF. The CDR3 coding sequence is TGTGCCAGCAGCCCTCGACAGGGGCGCAATCAGCCCCAGCATTTT.

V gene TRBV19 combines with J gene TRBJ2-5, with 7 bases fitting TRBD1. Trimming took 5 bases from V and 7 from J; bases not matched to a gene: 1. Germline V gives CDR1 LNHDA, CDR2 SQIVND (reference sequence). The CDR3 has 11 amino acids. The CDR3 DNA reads TGTGCCAGTAGTCAGGGGGTGACCCAGTACTTC. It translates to CASSQGVTQYF. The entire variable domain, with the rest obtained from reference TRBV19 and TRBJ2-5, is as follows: DGGITQSPKYLFRKEGQNVTLSCEQNLNHDAMYWYRQDPGQGLRLIYYSQIVNDFQKGDIAEGYSVSREKKESFPLTVTSAQKNPTAFYLCASSQGVTQYFGPGTRLLVL.

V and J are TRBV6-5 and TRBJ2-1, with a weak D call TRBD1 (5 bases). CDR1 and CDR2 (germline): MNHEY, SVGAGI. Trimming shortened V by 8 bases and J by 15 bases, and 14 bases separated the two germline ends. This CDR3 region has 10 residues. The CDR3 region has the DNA TGTGCCAGCCTCCAGGGTAGCTTGTTCTTC. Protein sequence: CASLQGSLFF.

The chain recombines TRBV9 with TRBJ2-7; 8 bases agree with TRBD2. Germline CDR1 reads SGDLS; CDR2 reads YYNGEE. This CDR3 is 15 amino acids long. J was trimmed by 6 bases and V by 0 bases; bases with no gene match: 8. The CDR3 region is CASSVAGGGGTEQYF. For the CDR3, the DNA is TGTGCCAGCAGCGTAGCCGGGGGGGGAGGGACCGAGCAGTACTTC.

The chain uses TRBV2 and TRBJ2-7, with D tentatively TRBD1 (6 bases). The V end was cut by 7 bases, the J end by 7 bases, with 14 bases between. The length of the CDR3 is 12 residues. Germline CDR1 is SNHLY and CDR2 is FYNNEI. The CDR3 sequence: CASNRDLFEQYF. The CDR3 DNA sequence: TGTGCCAGCAACAGGGATCTGTTTGAGCAGTACTTC.

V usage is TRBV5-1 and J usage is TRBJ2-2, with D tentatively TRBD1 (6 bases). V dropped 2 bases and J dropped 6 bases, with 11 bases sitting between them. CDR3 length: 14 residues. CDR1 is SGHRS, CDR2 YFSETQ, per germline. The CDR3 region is CASSLQGIPGELFF. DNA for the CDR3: TGCGCCAGCAGCTTACAGGGTATCCCCGGGGAGCTGTTTTTT. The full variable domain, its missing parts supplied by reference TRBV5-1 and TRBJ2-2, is KAGVTQTPRYLIKTRGQQVTLSCSPISGHRSVSWYQQTPGQGLQFLFEYFSETQRNKGNFPGRFSGRQFSNSRSEMNVSTLELGDSALYLCASSLQGIPGELFFGEGSRLTVL.

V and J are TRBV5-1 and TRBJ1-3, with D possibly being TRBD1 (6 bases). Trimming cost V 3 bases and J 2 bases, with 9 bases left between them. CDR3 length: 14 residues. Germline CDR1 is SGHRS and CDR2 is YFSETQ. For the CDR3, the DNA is TGCGCCAGCAGCTCAGGGGACCCTGGAAACACCATATATTTT. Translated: CASSSGDPGNTIYF.

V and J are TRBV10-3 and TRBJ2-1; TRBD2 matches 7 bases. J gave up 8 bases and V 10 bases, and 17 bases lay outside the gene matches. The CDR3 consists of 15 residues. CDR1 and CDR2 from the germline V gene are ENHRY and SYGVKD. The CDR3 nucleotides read TGTGCCACGTGGGGGGAGGGAGCGCCCAGGGATGAGCAGTTCTTC. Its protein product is CATWGEGAPRDEQFF.

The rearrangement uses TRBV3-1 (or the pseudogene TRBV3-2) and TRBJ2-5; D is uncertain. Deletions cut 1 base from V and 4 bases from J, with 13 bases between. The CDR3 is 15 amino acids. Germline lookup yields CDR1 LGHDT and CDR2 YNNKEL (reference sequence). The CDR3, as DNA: TGTGCCAGCAGCCAAGCGCTCGGTACTACAGAGACCCAGTACTTC. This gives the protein CASSQALGTTETQYF.

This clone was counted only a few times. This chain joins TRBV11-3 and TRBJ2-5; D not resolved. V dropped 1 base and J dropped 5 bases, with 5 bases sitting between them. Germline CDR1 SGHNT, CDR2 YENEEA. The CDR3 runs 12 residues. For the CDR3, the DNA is TGTGCCAGCAGCTTAGTTCTGGAGACCCAGTACTTC. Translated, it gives CASSLVLETQYF. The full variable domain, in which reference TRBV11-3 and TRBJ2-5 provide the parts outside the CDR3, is EAGVVQSPRYKIIEKKQPVAFWCNPISGHNTLYWYLQNLGQGPELLIRYENEEAVDDSQLPKDRFSAERLKGVDSTLKIQPAELGDSAVYLCASSLVLETQYFGPGTRLLVL.

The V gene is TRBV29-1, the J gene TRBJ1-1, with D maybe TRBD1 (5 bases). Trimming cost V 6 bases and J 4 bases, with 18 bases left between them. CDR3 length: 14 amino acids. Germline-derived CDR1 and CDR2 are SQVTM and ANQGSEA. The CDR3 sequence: CSVTHLGEGTEAFF. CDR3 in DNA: TGCAGCGTGACTCACCTAGGGGAGGGCACTGAAGCTTTCTTT. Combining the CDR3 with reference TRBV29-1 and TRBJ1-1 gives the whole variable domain SAVISQKPSRDICQRGTSLTIQCQVDSQVTMMFWYRQQPGQSLTLIATANQGSEATYESGFVIDKFPISRPNLTFSTLTVSNMSPEDSSIYLCSVTHLGEGTEAFFGQGTRLTVV.

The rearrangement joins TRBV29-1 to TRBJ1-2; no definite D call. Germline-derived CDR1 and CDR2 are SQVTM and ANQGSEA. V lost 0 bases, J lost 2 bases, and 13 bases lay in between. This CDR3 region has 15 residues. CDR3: CSVEDPQSINYGYTF. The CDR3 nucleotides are TGCAGCGTTGAAGATCCACAGTCGATAAACTATGGCTACACCTTC. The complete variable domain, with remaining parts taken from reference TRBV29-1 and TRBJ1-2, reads SAVISQKPSRDICQRGTSLTIQCQVDSQVTMMFWYRQQPGQSLTLIATANQGSEATYESGFVIDKFPISRPNLTFSTLTVSNMSPEDSSIYLCSVEDPQSINYGYTFGSGTRLTVV.

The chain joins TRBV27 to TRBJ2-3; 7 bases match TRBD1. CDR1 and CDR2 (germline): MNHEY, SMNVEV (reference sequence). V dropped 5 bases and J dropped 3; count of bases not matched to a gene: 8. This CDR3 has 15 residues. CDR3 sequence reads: CASSPKTGLTDTQYF. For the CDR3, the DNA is TGTGCCAGCAGTCCGAAGACAGGGTTGACAGATACGCAGTATTTT.

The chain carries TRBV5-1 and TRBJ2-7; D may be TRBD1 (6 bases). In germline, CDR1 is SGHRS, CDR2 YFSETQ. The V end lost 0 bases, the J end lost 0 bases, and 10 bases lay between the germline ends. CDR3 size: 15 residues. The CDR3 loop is CASSLVTGSSYEQYF. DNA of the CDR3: TGCGCCAGCAGCTTGGTAACAGGGTCCTCCTACGAGCAGTACTTC.

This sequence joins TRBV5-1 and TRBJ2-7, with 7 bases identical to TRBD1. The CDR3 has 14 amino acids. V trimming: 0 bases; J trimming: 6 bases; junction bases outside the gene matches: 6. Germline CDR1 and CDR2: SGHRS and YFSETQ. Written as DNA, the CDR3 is TGCGCCAGCAGCTTGGGAAGGGGGCCCCTCGAGCAGTACTTC. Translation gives CASSLGRGPLEQYF.

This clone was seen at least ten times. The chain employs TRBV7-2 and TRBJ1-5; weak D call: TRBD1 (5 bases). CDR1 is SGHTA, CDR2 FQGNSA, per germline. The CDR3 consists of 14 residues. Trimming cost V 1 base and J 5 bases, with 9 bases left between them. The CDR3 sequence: CASSLGGGDQPQHF. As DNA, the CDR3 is TGTGCCAGCAGCTTAGGGGGCGGGGATCAGCCCCAGCATTTT.

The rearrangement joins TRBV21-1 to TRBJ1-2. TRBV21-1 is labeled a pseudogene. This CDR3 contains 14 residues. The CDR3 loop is CAPREGGERYGYTF. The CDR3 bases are TGTGCCCCTAGGGAAGGGGGGGAACGCTATGGCTACACCTTC.

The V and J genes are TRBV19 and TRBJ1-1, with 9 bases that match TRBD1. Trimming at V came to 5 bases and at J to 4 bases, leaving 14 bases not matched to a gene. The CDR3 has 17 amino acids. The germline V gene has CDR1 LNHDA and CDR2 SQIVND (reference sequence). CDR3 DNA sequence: TGTGCCAGTAGTCTCTCCTCCACAGGGGGCCTCGGCACTGAAGCTTTCTTT. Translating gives CASSLSSTGGLGTEAFF.

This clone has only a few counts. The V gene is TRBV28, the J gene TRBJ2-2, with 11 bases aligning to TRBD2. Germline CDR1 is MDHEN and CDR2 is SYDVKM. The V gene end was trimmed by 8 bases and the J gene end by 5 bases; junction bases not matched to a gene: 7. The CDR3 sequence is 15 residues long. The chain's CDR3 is CASRSGRAGTGELFF. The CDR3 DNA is TGTGCCAGCCGTAGCGGGAGGGCGGGGACCGGGGAGCTGTTTTTT. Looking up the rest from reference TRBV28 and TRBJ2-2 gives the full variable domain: DVKVTQSSRYLVKRTGEKVFLECVQDMDHENMFWYRQDPGLGLRLIYFSYDVKMKEKGDIPEGYSVSREKKERFSLILESASTNQTSMYLCASRSGRAGTGELFFGEGSRLTVL.

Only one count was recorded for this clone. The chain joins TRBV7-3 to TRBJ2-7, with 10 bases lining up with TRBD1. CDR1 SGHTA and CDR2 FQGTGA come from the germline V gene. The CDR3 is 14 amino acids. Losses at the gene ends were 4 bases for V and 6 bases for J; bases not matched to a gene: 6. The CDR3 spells CASSYTGTGAEQYF. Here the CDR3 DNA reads TGTGCCAGCAGCTATACCGGGACAGGGGCCGAGCAGTACTTC.

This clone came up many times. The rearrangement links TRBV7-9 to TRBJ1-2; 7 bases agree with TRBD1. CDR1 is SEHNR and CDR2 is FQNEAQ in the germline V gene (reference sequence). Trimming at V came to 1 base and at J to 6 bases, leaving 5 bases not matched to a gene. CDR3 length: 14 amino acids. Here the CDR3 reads CASSLDGTVNGYTF. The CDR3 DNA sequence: TGTGCCAGCAGCTTAGATGGGACAGTTAATGGCTACACCTTC.

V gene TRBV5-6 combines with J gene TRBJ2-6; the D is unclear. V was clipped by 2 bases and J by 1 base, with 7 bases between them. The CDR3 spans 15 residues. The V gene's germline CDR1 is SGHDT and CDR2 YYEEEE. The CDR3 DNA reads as TGTGCCAGCAGCTTCTCGGGTTCTGGGGCCAACGTCCTGACTTTC. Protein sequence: CASSFSGSGANVLTF.

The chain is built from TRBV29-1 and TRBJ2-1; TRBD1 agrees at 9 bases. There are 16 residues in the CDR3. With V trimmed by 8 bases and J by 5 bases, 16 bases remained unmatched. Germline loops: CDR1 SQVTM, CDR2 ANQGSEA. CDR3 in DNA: TGCAGCAAGAGAAGAGATCAGGGACAGGGAGACAATGAGCAGTTCTTC. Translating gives CSKRRDQGQGDNEQFF.

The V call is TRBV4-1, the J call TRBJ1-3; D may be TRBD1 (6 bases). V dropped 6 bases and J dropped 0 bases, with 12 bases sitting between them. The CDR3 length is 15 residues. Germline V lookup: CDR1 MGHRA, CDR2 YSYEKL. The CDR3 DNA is TGCGCCAGCAGTGGACAGATCCTCTCTGGAAACACCATATATTTT. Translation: CASSGQILSGNTIYF.

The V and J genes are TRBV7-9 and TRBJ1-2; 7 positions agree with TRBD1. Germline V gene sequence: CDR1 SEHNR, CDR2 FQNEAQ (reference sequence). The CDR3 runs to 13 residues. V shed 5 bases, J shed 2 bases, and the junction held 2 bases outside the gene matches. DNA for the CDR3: TGTGCCAGCAGCCCGGGACAGAACTATGGCTACACCTTC. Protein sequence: CASSPGQNYGYTF.

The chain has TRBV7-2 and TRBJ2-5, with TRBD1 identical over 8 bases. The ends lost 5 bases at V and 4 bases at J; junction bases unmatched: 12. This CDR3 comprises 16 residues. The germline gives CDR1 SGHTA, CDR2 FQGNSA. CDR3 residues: CASSLYGQGLGETQYF. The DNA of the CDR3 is TGTGCCAGCAGCCTATACGGACAGGGTTTGGGAGAGACCCAGTACTTC.

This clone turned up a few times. CDR3 coding DNA: TGCGCCAGCAGCTCGGGGGTCTCTGGAAACACCATATATTTT. It translates to CASSSGVSGNTIYF. The chain is built from TRBV5-1 and TRBJ1-3; D is perhaps TRBD1 (5 bases). The CDR3 runs to 14 residues. V lost 3 bases to trimming and J lost 0 bases, with 7 bases between them. Germline V gene lookup returns CDR1 SGHRS and CDR2 YFSETQ.

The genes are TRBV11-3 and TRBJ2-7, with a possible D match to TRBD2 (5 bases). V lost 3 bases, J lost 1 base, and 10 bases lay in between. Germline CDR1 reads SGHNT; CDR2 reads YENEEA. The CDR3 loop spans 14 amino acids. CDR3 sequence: CASSLWTPSYEQYF. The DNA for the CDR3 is TGTGCCAGCAGCTTGTGGACTCCGTCCTACGAGCAGTACTTC.